Each of the 5 T cell receptor beta chains below was sequenced from the same sample in a study of type 1 regulatory T cells. MiXCR, applied by TCRdb to the reads, yields one record per CDR3 protein. Among about 62,000 distinct CDR3 sequences listed, approximately 60% were seen once. These receptors have no identified antigens. The material sequenced was cultured non-Tr1 T cells, either the whole culture or a sorted T cell fraction (not recorded which). These receptors were taken from a human donor in good health.

The sample holds a few counts of this clonotype. CDR3 bases: TGTGCCATCAGTGTAGGGCAGGGGGCTCCCTACGAGCAGTACTTC. It is translated as CAISVGQGAPYEQYF. The J gene is TRBJ2-7, the V gene TRBV10-3; 8 bases map to TRBD1. Germline V gene data show CDR1 as ENHRY and CDR2 as SYGVKD. There are 15 residues in the CDR3. The junction had 7 bases not matched to a gene; V was cut back by 4 bases and J by 2 bases.

This rearrangement joins TRBV7-6 to TRBJ2-1, with D tentatively TRBD2 (5 bases). Germline CDR1 SGHVS, CDR2 FNYEAQ. The length of the CDR3 is 14 residues. Trimming left V 5 bases short and J 7 bases short, with 15 bases between. CDR3 residues: CASSPPGLYNEQFF. For the CDR3, the DNA is TGTGCCAGCAGCCCCCCCGGACTGTATAATGAGCAGTTCTTC.

This clonotype was observed a handful of times. The V and J genes are TRBV15 and TRBJ2-3, with D possibly matching TRBD1 (6 bases). CDR1 and CDR2 (germline): LNHNV, YYDKDF (reference sequence). Trimming took off 8 bases at V and 1 base at J, with 16 bases between the two ends. The CDR3 has 15 amino acids. This CDR3 is CATSRRAGGTDTQYF. Here the CDR3 DNA reads TGTGCCACCTCTCGCCGGGCAGGGGGCACAGATACGCAGTATTTT.

Concerning this clonotype itself: One end of the junction does not line up with germline, which may come from a read error. The CDR3 nucleotides read TGCAGTGCTAGAGTCCCCGGGGGGAACACTGAAGCGGTCTTT. Translated, it gives CSARVPGGNTEAVF. The gene calls are TRBV20-1 and TRBJ1-1; maybe TRBD1 (5 bases). Germline CDR1 is DFQATT and CDR2 is SNEGSKA (reference sequence). The CDR3 has 14 amino acids.

The V call is TRBV18, the J call TRBJ1-2; TRBD1 is a possible D gene (6 bases). Germline V gives CDR1 KGHSH, CDR2 LQKENI. Between the trimmed V and J ends, which lost 2 bases and 6 bases, there was a span of 10 bases. CDR3 length equals 13 residues. The CDR3 region has the DNA TGTGCCAGCTCACCAGGGGCAGGGGATGGCTACACCTTC. Its translation: CASSPGAGDGYTF.